The clone carrying this TCR beta chain was seen repeatedly, ten times or more. The antigen remains unidentified. The sample comes from a study of T cells in Graves' hyperthyroidism and ophthalmopathy. Whole-study context: At initial diagnosis, before any treatment had begun, peripheral blood was obtained. Study conclusions and caveats: Expanded thyroid clonotypes (above 0.001) were mostly also found in blood. By a 13 V-J model, ophthalmopathy was set apart from stable hyperthyroidism.

Exclusion criteria comprised uncontrolled infection, other autoimmune disease, pregnancy or lactation. This CDR3 is built from 11 residues. Germline CDR1 SGHTA, CDR2 FQGNSA. Trimming took off 3 bases at V and 6 bases at J, with 4 bases between the two ends. Using RNA transcripts as the source, TCR beta CDR3 regions were amplified. The TCR CDR3 was amplified in a first-round RT-PCR using the HTBI primer set. One entry per CDR3 protein, called by TCRdb with MiXCR from the multiplex PCR reads. This repertoire shows hundreds of thousands of distinct CDR3 sequences, around 15% found once; its top ten account for roughly a tenth.

This TCR came from a young woman with Graves' hyperthyroidism. The source material was blood. The J gene is TRBJ2-3, the V gene TRBV7-2; D is undetermined. The CDR3, as DNA: TGTGCCAGCAGCTTCTTCGATACGCAGTATTTT. This codes for CASSFFDTQYF.